Shown below are 22 T cell receptor beta chains from a single sample sequenced in a study of beta chain features in type 1 diabetes. Every isolated RNA sample was fully reverse transcribed, so sequencing captured expressed TCRB transcripts. Sequenced by immunoSEQ multiplex PCR; TCRdb stores in-frame clones only, minus some. The sample shows some 220,000 clones, approximately 10% of them seen only once. Specimen: central memory CD4+ T cells from blood. These receptors originate from a man aged 18 to 30 in good health.

This clone was observed a few times. CDR3 residues: CAWSGQGRETQYF. The CDR3 nucleotides read TGTGCCTGGAGTGGACAGGGCCGGGAGACCCAGTACTTC. The chain carries TRBV30 and TRBJ2-5; 7 bases match TRBD1. V lost 1 base, J lost 5 bases, and 4 bases stayed unmatched. The germline V gene has CDR1 GTSNPN and CDR2 SVGIG (reference sequence). This CDR3 comprises 13 residues.

This chain links TRBV7-6 with TRBJ1-5; TRBD1 might be the D (5 bases). The CDR3 runs to 13 residues. The germline V gene encodes CDR1 SGHVS and CDR2 FNYEAQ. The V and J ends lost 6 bases and 3 bases respectively, with 9 bases between them. CDR3 region: CASSRDDNQPQHF. The CDR3 DNA is TGTGCCAGCAGTCGGGACGACAATCAGCCCCAGCATTTT.

This clone was seen only a few times. The chain joins TRBV29-1 to TRBJ2-7; D unresolved. Germline lookup yields CDR1 SQVTM and CDR2 ANQGSEA. This CDR3 is built from 14 residues. V lost 0 bases and J lost 2, with 11 bases in between. This chain's CDR3 is CSVEDPPRAYEQYF. CDR3 coding DNA: TGCAGCGTTGAAGATCCACCCCGAGCCTACGAGCAGTACTTC.

This clone was counted between two and nine times. The J gene is TRBJ2-7, the V gene TRBV10-3; unclear D gene. Germline V gene lookup returns CDR1 ENHRY and CDR2 SYGVKD. V lost 3 bases and J 6 bases, leaving 9 bases between the germline ends. This CDR3 has 12 amino acids. The CDR3 sequence: CAISDLGSEQYF. CDR3 bases: TGTGCCATCAGTGATTTGGGGTCCGAGCAGTACTTC.

The V and J genes are TRBV7-2 and TRBJ2-7, with TRBD2 matching 9 bases. The CDR3 sequence is 15 residues long. V was pared by 5 bases and J by 6 bases, with 11 bases of the junction left unmatched. Germline assignment: CDR1 SGHTA and CDR2 FQGNSA. This chain's CDR3 is CASSPNLSGRSEQYF. DNA for the CDR3: TGTGCCAGCAGCCCGAATCTAAGCGGGAGGTCCGAGCAGTACTTC.

This chain connects TRBV4-2 to TRBJ2-7; 13 bases line up with TRBD2. V was clipped by 5 bases and J by 5 bases; unmatched bases: 3. Germline CDR1 reads LGHNA; CDR2 reads YNFKEQ. CDR3 size: 14 residues. The CDR3 region has the DNA TGTGCCAGCAGCTACGGACTAGCGGGAGACGAGCAGTACTTC. As protein: CASSYGLAGDEQYF.

The chain is built from TRBV30 and TRBJ1-4, with D perhaps matching TRBD1 (6 bases). The CDR3 sequence is 15 residues long. The germline V gene encodes CDR1 GTSNPN and CDR2 SVGIG (reference sequence). V shed 4 bases and J shed 7 bases, with 19 bases lying between them. This CDR3 reads CAWMADRLRREKLFF. CDR3 nucleotide sequence: TGTGCCTGGATGGCGGACAGACTGAGACGTGAAAAACTGTTTTTT. Full variable domain (outside the CDR3, taken from reference TRBV30 and TRBJ1-4): SQTIHQWPATLVQPVGSPLSLECTVEGTSNPNLYWYRQAAGRGLQLLFYSVGIGQISSEVPQNLSASRPQDRQFILSSKKLLLSDSGFYLCAWMADRLRREKLFFGSGTQLSVL.

This clone was seen a few times. The chain employs TRBV27 and TRBJ2-4; D not resolved. The CDR3 runs to 12 residues. V lost 8 bases to trimming and J lost 3 bases, with 8 bases between them. Per the germline V gene, CDR1 is MNHEY and CDR2 is SMNVEV (reference sequence). CDR3 loop: CASLCIKNIQYF. For the CDR3, the DNA is TGTGCCAGCCTCTGCATCAAAAACATTCAGTACTTC.

This clone was recorded at least ten times. The rearrangement joins TRBV7-9 to TRBJ2-3; D is possibly TRBD2 (5 bases). Germline CDR1 reads SEHNR; CDR2 reads FQNEAQ (reference sequence). The CDR3 has 15 amino acids. The germline V and J ends were trimmed by 0 bases and 2 bases, with 9 bases remaining between them. In DNA, the CDR3 is TGTGCCAGCAGCTTAGCGAGGGCTCCCACAGATACGCAGTATTTT. Protein product: CASSLARAPTDTQYF.

This clone has a handful of counts. The V call is TRBV4-2, the J call TRBJ2-3, with 11 bases identical to TRBD1. With 0 bases clipped from V and 5 bases from J, the junction kept 10 bases outside the gene matches. CDR1 is LGHNA and CDR2 is YNFKEQ in the germline V gene. The CDR3 consists of 18 residues. The CDR3: CASSQEIQGQGAGDTQYF. CDR3 nucleotide sequence: TGTGCCAGCAGCCAAGAAATCCAAGGACAGGGGGCGGGAGATACGCAGTATTTT.

This clone was recorded at least ten times. This chain joins TRBV7-9 and TRBJ2-3, with D perhaps matching TRBD2 (5 bases). CDR3 length: 14 amino acids. The V and J ends lost 5 bases and 2 bases respectively, with 11 bases between them. Per germline, CDR1 SEHNR and CDR2 FQNEAQ (reference sequence). CDR3 nucleotide sequence: TGTGCCAGCAGCGTAGGACTTCTCACAGATACGCAGTATTTT. Encoded protein: CASSVGLLTDTQYF.

This clone was counted between two and nine times. V and J are TRBV11-1 and TRBJ1-2, with 11 bases aligning to TRBD1. The CDR3 covers 15 residues. The germline CDR1 and CDR2 sequences are SGHAT and FQDESV (reference sequence). V lost 5 bases to trimming and J lost 4 bases; unmatched junction nucleotides: 6. The CDR3 region has the DNA TGTGCCAGCAGCCCGGACAGGGGGCTCGGCTATGGCTACACCTTC. It specifies CASSPDRGLGYGYTF.

The V and J genes are TRBV5-4 and TRBJ2-2; D not resolved. This CDR3 has 15 amino acids. In germline, CDR1 is SGHNT, CDR2 YYREEE (reference sequence). The V end lost 0 bases, the J end lost 1 base, and 7 bases lay between the germline ends. The CDR3: CASSLDTVNTGELFF. DNA of the CDR3: TGTGCCAGCAGCTTGGACACAGTGAACACCGGGGAGCTGTTTTTT.

This clone was counted between two and nine times. V gene TRBV9 combines with J gene TRBJ1-2; 7 nucleotides align to TRBD1. CDR1 SGDLS and CDR2 YYNGEE come from the germline V gene. CDR3 size: 13 residues. The V gene end was trimmed by 0 bases and the J gene end by 4 bases; junction bases not matched to a gene: 0. The CDR3, as DNA: TGTGCCAGCAGCGTAGACAGGGGCTATGGCTACACCTTC. Amino acids: CASSVDRGYGYTF.

The CDR3 DNA follows: TGCAGCGTTGCGACACTGACAGGGGGCACTGAAGCTTTCTTT. This encodes CSVATLTGGTEAFF. The V call is TRBV29-1, the J call TRBJ1-1; 9 bases line up with TRBD1. Germline CDR1 and CDR2: SQVTM and ANQGSEA. V lost 4 bases to trimming and J lost 4 bases; unmatched junction nucleotides: 7. The CDR3 extends over 14 amino acids.

This clone was detected a few times. The rearrangement joins TRBV29-1 to TRBJ2-3; 10 bases match TRBD2. Germline loops: CDR1 SQVTM, CDR2 ANQGSEA. The CDR3 totals 12 residues. V gave up 8 bases and J gave up 5 bases; unmatched junction bases: 4. CDR3 sequence: CSIAGGGDTQYF. The CDR3 DNA reads as TGCAGCATAGCGGGAGGAGGAGATACGCAGTATTTT.

This clone came up many times. The V call is TRBV18, the J call TRBJ2-1; D perhaps matches TRBD2 (6 bases). Per germline, CDR1 KGHSH and CDR2 LQKENI. The V gene lost 4 bases and the J gene lost 7 bases, with 8 bases spanning the gap. CDR3 size: 12 residues. Here the CDR3 reads CASSQGRNEQFF. In nucleotides, the CDR3 is TGTGCCAGCTCACAGGGGAGGAATGAGCAGTTCTTC.

The V and J genes are TRBV5-4 and TRBJ2-1; D unresolved. This CDR3 has 15 residues. Trimming took off 3 bases at V and 5 bases at J, with 15 bases between the two ends. CDR1 is SGHNT and CDR2 is YYREEE in the germline V gene (reference sequence). The CDR3 coding sequence is TGTGCCAGCAGCTCAGCCCTAGATTTCCACAATGAGCAGTTCTTC. This encodes CASSSALDFHNEQFF.

The chain recombines TRBV30 with TRBJ2-2; D is ambiguous. Trimming took off 0 bases at V and 4 bases at J, with 6 bases between the two ends. There are 13 residues in the CDR3. Germline V lookup: CDR1 GTSNPN, CDR2 SVGIG (reference sequence). CDR3 DNA: TGTGCCTGGAGTGTAACGGCCACCGGGGAGCTGTTTTTT. Its translation is CAWSVTATGELFF.

CDR3 nucleotides: TGCGCCAGCAGCGAAACAAGCGGGAGTGGGCACTACGAGCAGTACTTC. Translated, it gives CASSETSGSGHYEQYF. The chain recombines TRBV5-1 with TRBJ2-7; 8 bases map to TRBD2. Germline V gene sequence: CDR1 SGHRS, CDR2 YFSETQ. The CDR3 sequence is 16 residues long. Trimming took 4 bases from V and 3 from J; bases not matched to a gene: 12.

The CDR3 loop reads CAWSGDSALYGEQYF. The CDR3 region has the DNA TGTGCCTGGAGTGGGGACAGCGCACTCTACGGGGAGCAGTACTTC. The rearrangement joins TRBV30 to TRBJ2-7; 7 nucleotides line up with TRBD1. CDR1 is GTSNPN and CDR2 is SVGIG in the germline V gene (reference sequence). The CDR3 runs 15 residues. Trimming at V came to 1 base and at J to 7 bases, leaving 13 bases not matched to a gene.

This clone was observed many times. The chain employs TRBV18 and TRBJ1-1; no clear D. The CDR3 runs to 15 residues. Germline CDR1 KGHSH, CDR2 LQKENI. With 4 bases removed from V and 1 base from J, the gap between germline ends came to 13 bases. For the CDR3, the DNA is TGTGCCAGCTCACAGTTCTCGAAGGAGAACACTGAAGCTTTCTTT. This translates into CASSQFSKENTEAFF.